These 5 T cell receptor beta chains originate from one sample sequenced in a study of blood T cell repertoires in COVID-19. Profiled with immunoSEQ multiplex PCR; TCRdb holds only in-frame clones, not every one. The sample has a few hundred thousand clones; roughly 90% are singletons. Sequenced material: PBMCs or T cells enriched from blood (not recorded which). The origin of the receptors is a woman between 45 and 60 years old who had been exposed to COVID-19.

The CDR3: CASSQSPPGATVNYGYTF. CDR3 DNA: TGTGCCAGCAGCCAAAGCCCTCCAGGGGCCACTGTTAACTATGGCTACACCTTC. This chain uses TRBV3-1 (or the pseudogene TRBV3-2) with TRBJ1-2, with D possibly matching TRBD1 (6 bases). V dropped 2 bases and J dropped 1 base, with 20 bases sitting between them. Germline V gene sequence: CDR1 LGHDT, CDR2 YNNKEL (reference sequence). This CDR3 is 18 amino acids long.

The chain uses TRBV28 and TRBJ2-3; no firm D call. Germline CDR1 and CDR2: MDHEN and SYDVKM. The CDR3 is 16 amino acids. V was clipped by 3 bases and J by 1 base, with 14 bases between them. CDR3 nucleotides: TGTGCCAGCAGTTTGAGGCAAACCCTTGGCACAGATACGCAGTATTTT. Translation: CASSLRQTLGTDTQYF.

This chain joins TRBV3-1 (or the pseudogene TRBV3-2) and TRBJ1-6, with D possibly TRBD1 on 6 matching bases. Per the germline V gene, CDR1 is LGHDT and CDR2 is YNNKEL (reference sequence). V gave up 6 bases and J gave up 0 bases, with 12 bases separating them. CDR3 length equals 16 residues. CDR3 loop: CASSLDSSSYNSPLHF. CDR3 nucleotides: TGTGCCAGCAGTCTGGACAGCAGCTCCTATAATTCACCCCTCCACTTT.

This chain joins TRBV28 and TRBJ1-1; D is perhaps TRBD1 (5 bases). Germline values: CDR1 MDHEN, CDR2 SYDVKM. V was trimmed by 0 bases and J by 3 bases, leaving 8 bases between them. The CDR3 has 14 amino acids. The CDR3 protein is CASSLWQGDTEAFF. In DNA, the CDR3 is TGTGCCAGCAGTTTATGGCAGGGTGACACTGAAGCTTTCTTT.

This clone has just one count. The chain couples TRBV28 to TRBJ1-2, with D possibly TRBD1 on 5 matching bases. The V end was cut by 2 bases, the J end by 6 bases, with 22 bases between. The length of the CDR3 is 17 residues. Germline assignment: CDR1 MDHEN and CDR2 SYDVKM. The CDR3 is CASSLGQGLSSADGYTF. The CDR3 DNA follows: TGTGCCAGCAGTTTAGGGCAGGGCCTCAGCAGTGCAGATGGCTACACCTTC.